The 32 T cell receptor beta chains below all came from one sample that was sequenced in a study of T cells after yellow fever vaccination. Using its own MiXCR run on the 5' RACE reads, TCRdb lists one record per CDR3 protein. The data contain 450,000 to 650,000 distinct CDR3 sequences, approximately 13% of them singletons. The sample was PBMCs, taken on the day of the yellow fever booster vaccination. Source of these receptors: a man younger than 40 who received the YFV17D yellow fever vaccine.

This clonotype was found many times. This chain connects TRBV28 to TRBJ2-7, with 8 bases aligning to TRBD2. Per the germline V gene, CDR1 is MDHEN and CDR2 is SYDVKM. The junction had 11 bases not matched to a gene; V was cut back by 6 bases and J by 4 bases. The CDR3 is 15 amino acids. The CDR3 sequence is CASSPGGVSKYEQYF. The CDR3 DNA is TGTGCCAGCAGCCCGGGGGGGGTCTCCAAATACGAGCAGTACTTC. The full variable domain, with the rest looked up from reference TRBV28 and TRBJ2-7, is DVKVTQSSRYLVKRTGEKVFLECVQDMDHENMFWYRQDPGLGLRLIYFSYDVKMKEKGDIPEGYSVSREKKERFSLILESASTNQTSMYLCASSPGGVSKYEQYFGPGTRLTVT.

This clonotype occurred a few times. The J gene is TRBJ2-1, the V gene TRBV5-4, with 11 bases identical to TRBD1. CDR1 and CDR2 from the germline V gene are SGHNT and YYREEE (reference sequence). CDR3 length equals 15 residues. The J segment lost 7 bases and the V segment lost 6 bases, leaving 9 bases of the junction unmatched. CDR3 residues: CASNIGQGARNEQFF. In DNA, the CDR3 is TGTGCCAGCAATATTGGACAGGGGGCGAGGAATGAGCAGTTCTTC.

In this sample, this clonotype turned up a few times. J is TRBJ2-5 and V is TRBV3-1; D might be TRBD1 or TRBD2, each matching 6 bases. The V end was cut by 7 bases, the J end by 5 bases, with 17 bases between. The CDR3 spans 14 residues. Germline V gene lookup returns CDR1 LGHDT and CDR2 YNNKEL (reference sequence). CDR3 sequence (DNA): TGTGCCAGCAACCATCGGTCCGGGGGCGAGACCCAGTACTTC. It is translated as CASNHRSGGETQYF.

This sequence joins TRBV19 and TRBJ2-3; D ambiguous. Germline V gives CDR1 LNHDA, CDR2 SQIVND (reference sequence). The germline V and J ends were trimmed by 3 bases and 6 bases, with 10 bases remaining between them. The CDR3 spans 13 residues. CDR3 sequence: CASSIGVMDTQYF. CDR3 in DNA: TGTGCCAGTAGTATCGGAGTGATGGATACGCAGTATTTT.

The J gene is TRBJ1-4, the V gene TRBV18; D is unresolved. Germline V gene data show CDR1 as KGHSH and CDR2 as LQKENI. V gave up 4 bases and J gave up 5 bases, with 14 bases separating them. CDR3 size: 15 residues. As DNA, the CDR3 is TGTGCCAGCTCACGAGGGATCATGGAAAATGAAAAACTGTTTTTT. It specifies CASSRGIMENEKLFF.

This clonotype came up a few times. The chain has TRBV14 and TRBJ1-1; 9 bases agree with TRBD1. The germline CDR1 and CDR2 sequences are SGHDN and FVKESK. There are 19 residues in the CDR3. Unmatched junction bases numbered 15, after V lost 4 bases and J lost 0 bases. The CDR3 DNA follows: TGTGCCAGCAGCCGCCCAAACCCGGGACAGGGACCCATGAACACTGAAGCTTTCTTT. As protein: CASSRPNPGQGPMNTEAFF.

In this sample, this clonotype turned up a few times. The chain carries TRBV7-9 and TRBJ2-1; 10 bases align to TRBD2. The germline CDR1 and CDR2 sequences are SEHNR and FQNEAQ (reference sequence). This CDR3 is 12 amino acids long. V lost 4 bases to trimming and J lost 14 bases; unmatched junction nucleotides: 5. CDR3 sequence reads: CASSSLAGAEFF. CDR3 bases: TGTGCCAGCAGCTCTCTAGCGGGAGCGGAGTTCTTC. Filled out from reference TRBV7-9 and TRBJ2-1, the complete variable domain reads DTGVSQNPRHKITKRGQNVTFRCDPISEHNRLYWYRQTLGQGPEFLTYFQNEAQLEKSRLLSDRFSAERPKGSFSTLEIQRTEQGDSAMYLCASSSLAGAEFFGPGTRLTVL.

This chain links TRBV14 with TRBJ1-3, with D unresolved. The CDR3 consists of 16 residues. V lost 5 bases, J lost 5 bases, and 19 bases lay in between. Germline V gene sequence: CDR1 SGHDN, CDR2 FVKESK. The CDR3 bases are TGTGCCAGCAGCTCCTCGTCGATGTGGGCCAGAAACACCATATATTTT. This translates into CASSSSSMWARNTIYF.

This clonotype has more than one count but fewer than ten. V and J are TRBV20-1 and TRBJ1-2; 8 bases are a match to TRBD1. The CDR3 is made up of 13 amino acids. Unmatched junction bases numbered 3, after V lost 3 bases and J lost 3 bases. Germline V lookup: CDR1 DFQATT, CDR2 SNEGSKA (reference sequence). The DNA for the CDR3 is TGCAGTGCTAGCGGACAGGGAGACTATGGCTACACCTTC. Protein product: CSASGQGDYGYTF.

This clonotype was observed at least ten times. This chain joins TRBV7-2 and TRBJ1-5; D remains ambiguous. This CDR3 is 14 amino acids long. Germline-derived CDR1 and CDR2 are SGHTA and FQGNSA. Trimming removed 2 bases at V and 2 bases at J, with 7 bases between. This CDR3 reads CASSLFVGNQPQHF. CDR3 nucleotide sequence: TGTGCCAGCAGCTTATTCGTGGGCAATCAGCCCCAGCATTTT.

CDR3 in amino acids: CASSPQGISSYEQYF. For the CDR3, the DNA is TGTGCCAGCTCACCACAGGGGATAAGCTCCTACGAGCAGTACTTC. The chain combines TRBV18 with TRBJ2-7; D possibly corresponds to TRBD1 (5 bases). CDR1 and CDR2 from the germline V gene are KGHSH and LQKENI. The CDR3 is 15 residues long. V shed 1 base and J shed 0 bases, with 10 bases lying between them. Together with reference TRBV18 and TRBJ2-7, the CDR3 gives the full variable domain: NAGVMQNPRHLVRRRGQEARLRCSPMKGHSHVYWYRQLPEEGLKFMVYLQKENIIDESGMPKERFSAEFPKEGPSILRIQQVVRGDSAAYFCASSPQGISSYEQYFGPGTRLTVT.

The rearrangement joins TRBV5-1 to TRBJ2-2, with 12 bases fitting TRBD2. V shed 5 bases, J shed 5 bases, and the junction held 4 bases outside the gene matches. Looked up from germline, CDR1 is SGHRS and CDR2 is YFSETQ. This CDR3 is 15 amino acids long. Here the CDR3 DNA reads TGCGCCAGCAGAAGACTAGCGGGAGTTACCGGGGAGCTGTTTTTT. Translated, it gives CASRRLAGVTGELFF.

This clonotype was recorded a few times. The chain employs TRBV20-1 and TRBJ2-1; D gene unclear. This CDR3 is 12 amino acids long. The germline gives CDR1 DFQATT, CDR2 SNEGSKA (reference sequence). Trimming shortened V by 1 base and J by 7 bases, and 8 bases separated the two germline ends. CDR3 sequence reads: CSARGLVNEQFF. CDR3 coding DNA: TGCAGTGCTAGAGGTTTGGTTAATGAGCAGTTCTTC.

The chain's CDR3 is CSVSFGGQETQYF. The CDR3 coding sequence is TGCAGCGTTAGTTTCGGGGGCCAAGAGACCCAGTACTTC. V usage is TRBV29-1 and J usage is TRBJ2-5; perhaps TRBD2 as D (6 bases). Germline V CDR1 and CDR2: SQVTM, ANQGSEA. CDR3 length equals 13 residues. The V and J ends lost 5 bases and 1 base respectively, with 11 bases between them.

The chain couples TRBV5-6 to TRBJ2-2; 8 nucleotides align to TRBD1. Germline-derived CDR1 and CDR2 are SGHDT and YYEEEE. CDR3 length: 15 residues. The ends lost 0 bases at V and 6 bases at J; junction bases unmatched: 4. DNA of the CDR3: TGTGCCAGCAGCTTGGGACAGGGGATGCCCGGGGAGCTGTTTTTT. This codes for CASSLGQGMPGELFF.

DNA of the CDR3: TGCAGCGTGGAAAGGACAGGGGCGCTAGACACTTTCTTT. The encoded protein is CSVERTGALDTFF. This rearrangement joins TRBV29-1 to TRBJ1-1; 9 nucleotides agree with TRBD1. There are 13 residues in the CDR3. Trimming cost V 6 bases and J 12 bases; bases outside gene matches: 14. CDR1 and CDR2 from the germline V gene are SQVTM and ANQGSEA.

This clonotype was counted a few times. The rearrangement links TRBV5-1 to TRBJ2-7; a possible D gene is TRBD1 (6 bases). The CDR3 runs 19 residues. Germline CDR1 is SGHRS and CDR2 is YFSETQ. The V and J ends lost 0 bases and 2 bases respectively, with 24 bases between them. CDR3 DNA: TGCGCCAGCAGCTTGGATGTGGGCAGGGGACCTTTCGACCCCTACGAGCAGTACTTC. Protein product: CASSLDVGRGPFDPYEQYF.

The chain employs TRBV7-9 and TRBJ2-5, with D possibly being TRBD1 (6 bases). The germline CDR1 and CDR2 sequences are SEHNR and FQNEAQ (reference sequence). V was pared by 5 bases and J by 2 bases, with 15 bases between. CDR3 length: 15 residues. CDR3 DNA sequence: TGTGCCAGCAGCCCCCGGGGAGACAGGCAAGAGACCCAGTACTTC. It is translated as CASSPRGDRQETQYF.

A few counts support this clonotype. The genes are TRBV6-1 and TRBJ2-7, with 8 nucleotides matching TRBD2. The CDR3 length is 14 residues. With 6 bases clipped from V and 3 bases from J, the junction kept 7 bases outside the gene matches. Germline V lookup: CDR1 MNHNS, CDR2 SASEGT. In nucleotides, the CDR3 is TGTGCCAGCAGGTTTCTAGCGGGTGGCTACGAGCAGTACTTC. This codes for CASRFLAGGYEQYF.

This clonotype was counted only a few times. This chain uses TRBV4-2 with TRBJ2-1; 7 bases match TRBD2. Germline values: CDR1 LGHNA, CDR2 YNFKEQ. Trimming cost V 1 base and J 8 bases; bases outside gene matches: 8. The CDR3 runs to 15 residues. The CDR3 sequence: CASSQAETSLDEQFF. CDR3 coding DNA: TGTGCCAGCAGCCAAGCCGAGACTAGCCTCGATGAGCAGTTCTTC.

This clonotype showed up just a few times. The rearrangement links TRBV7-2 to TRBJ2-3; D perhaps matches TRBD1 (6 bases). Between the trimmed V and J ends, which lost 5 bases and 2 bases, there was a span of 11 bases. This CDR3 spans 14 amino acids. In germline, CDR1 is SGHTA, CDR2 FQGNSA. The CDR3 spells CASSRGDNTDTQYF. As DNA, the CDR3 is TGTGCCAGCAGCCGAGGGGACAACACAGATACGCAGTATTTT.

Only a few counts were recorded for this clonotype. CDR3 bases: TGTGCCAGCAGCCGTGAGACAGGGTCAGAGACCCAGTACTTC. The encoded protein is CASSRETGSETQYF. The gene calls are TRBV12-3 or TRBV12-4 and TRBJ2-5; 7 bases align to TRBD1. This CDR3 is 14 amino acids long. With V trimmed by 6 bases and J by 4 bases, 8 bases remained unmatched.

This chain joins TRBV12-3 or TRBV12-4 and TRBJ2-5; 9 nucleotides agree with TRBD1. V was pared by 5 bases and J by 5 bases, with 12 bases of the junction left unmatched. This CDR3 is 16 amino acids long. The chain's CDR3 is CASSHYPRTGAETQYF. CDR3 bases: TGTGCCAGCAGTCATTACCCCCGGACAGGGGCTGAGACCCAGTACTTC.

This chain links TRBV12-3 or TRBV12-4 with TRBJ2-5, with 8 bases that match TRBD2. The trim removed 6 bases at V and 5 bases at J, leaving 8 bases unmatched. The CDR3 has 14 amino acids. This chain's CDR3 is CASSSAGGAETQYF. As DNA, the CDR3 is TGTGCCAGCAGCTCGGCGGGGGGAGCGGAGACCCAGTACTTC.

This clonotype was seen a handful of times. The chain recombines TRBV5-1 with TRBJ1-2; 8 bases match TRBD1. V was pared by 0 bases and J by 8 bases, with 12 bases of the junction left unmatched. Germline CDR1 is SGHRS and CDR2 is YFSETQ. This CDR3 region has 16 residues. The CDR3 sequence is CASSLVADRGAGGYTF. DNA for the CDR3: TGCGCCAGCAGCTTGGTGGCCGACAGGGGAGCTGGAGGCTACACCTTC.

The genes are TRBV7-2 and TRBJ2-7; D gene uncertain. Germline-derived CDR1 and CDR2 are SGHTA and FQGNSA. V lost 6 bases and J lost 4, with 13 bases in between. This CDR3 contains 13 residues. CDR3 residues: CASSASWVYEQYF. Written as DNA, the CDR3 is TGTGCCAGCAGTGCCTCGTGGGTATACGAGCAGTACTTC.

This clonotype showed up just a few times. The chain couples TRBV7-9 to TRBJ2-1; no clear D gene. From germline, CDR1 is SEHNR and CDR2 FQNEAQ (reference sequence). Trimming stripped 8 bases from V and 1 base from J, with 6 bases between. The CDR3 sequence is 12 residues long. The CDR3 loop is CASVGSYNEQFF. In DNA form, the CDR3 reads TGTGCCAGCGTGGGATCCTACAATGAGCAGTTCTTC.

The chain recombines TRBV3-1 with TRBJ2-6, with a possible D match to TRBD1 (6 bases). This CDR3 has 18 amino acids. CDR1 and CDR2 (germline): LGHDT, YNNKEL (reference sequence). The germline V and J ends were trimmed by 1 base and 4 bases, with 17 bases remaining between them. The CDR3 sequence is CASSQVGGQPSGANVLTF. The CDR3 bases are TGTGCCAGCAGCCAAGTCGGTGGACAGCCGTCGGGGGCCAACGTCCTGACTTTC. The variable domain in full, completed from reference TRBV3-1 and TRBJ2-6, reads DTAVSQTPKYLVTQMGNDKSIKCEQNLGHDTMYWYKQDSKKFLKIMFSYNNKELIINETVPNRFSPKSPDKAHLNLHINSLELGDSAVYFCASSQVGGQPSGANVLTFGAGSRLTVL.

The chain is built from TRBV7-6 and TRBJ2-3; a weak D match, TRBD1 (5 bases). The CDR3 is made up of 15 amino acids. Looked up from germline, CDR1 is SGHVS and CDR2 is FNYEAQ. Between the trimmed V and J ends, which lost 4 bases and 2 bases, there was a span of 13 bases. The CDR3 nucleotides read TGTGCCAGCAGCTCTAAAGGGGTTTCCACAGATACGCAGTATTTT. It yields the protein CASSSKGVSTDTQYF. Full variable domain (outside the CDR3, taken from reference TRBV7-6 and TRBJ2-3): GAGVSQSPRYKVTKRGQDVALRCDPISGHVSLYWYRQALGQGPEFLTYFNYEAQQDKSGLPNDRFSAERPEGSISTLTIQRTEQRDSAMYRCASSSKGVSTDTQYFGPGTRLTVL.

In regard to this clonotype: At one boundary the junction diverges from the germline segment, which might be a read error. The chain recombines TRBV5-1 with TRBJ1-1; maybe TRBD1 (5 bases). Germline CDR1 reads SGHRS; CDR2 reads YFSETQ. CDR3 length: 15 residues. The CDR3 coding sequence is TGCGCAAGCAGCTTGACGATACAGACCGGGGGAGAAGCTTTCTTT. It translates to CASSLTIQTGGEAFF.

This clonotype was counted between two and nine times. The chain is built from TRBV6-1 and TRBJ2-7, with TRBD2 as a possible D gene (7 bases). This CDR3 contains 13 residues. From germline, CDR1 is MNHNS and CDR2 SASEGT. V was cut by 5 bases and J by 5 bases, with 13 bases left in between. DNA for the CDR3: TGTGCCAGCAGTAGGGGGGGCTGGAACGAGCAGTACTTC. Protein sequence: CASSRGGWNEQYF.

This clonotype showed up just once. The chain recombines TRBV20-1 with TRBJ1-4, with a weak D call TRBD1 (5 bases). V lost 3 bases, J lost 6 bases, and 14 bases lay in between. The CDR3 has 14 amino acids. Per the germline V gene, CDR1 is DFQATT and CDR2 is SNEGSKA (reference sequence). The CDR3, as DNA: TGCAGTGCTAGCCTATGGGGGGGGGATGAAAAACTGTTTTTT. It yields the protein CSASLWGGDEKLFF.